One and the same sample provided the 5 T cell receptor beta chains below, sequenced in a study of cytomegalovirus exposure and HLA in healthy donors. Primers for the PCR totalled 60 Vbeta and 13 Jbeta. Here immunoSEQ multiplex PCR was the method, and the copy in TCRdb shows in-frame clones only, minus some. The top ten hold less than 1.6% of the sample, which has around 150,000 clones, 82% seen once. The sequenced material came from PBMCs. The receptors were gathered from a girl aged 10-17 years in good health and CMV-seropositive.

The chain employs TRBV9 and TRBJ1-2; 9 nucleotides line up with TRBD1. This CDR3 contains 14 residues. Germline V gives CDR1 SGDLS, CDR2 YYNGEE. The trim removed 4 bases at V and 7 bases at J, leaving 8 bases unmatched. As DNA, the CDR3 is TGTGCCAGCAGCTCGCGACAGGGGGTGGGTGGCTACACCTTC. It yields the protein CASSSRQGVGGYTF.

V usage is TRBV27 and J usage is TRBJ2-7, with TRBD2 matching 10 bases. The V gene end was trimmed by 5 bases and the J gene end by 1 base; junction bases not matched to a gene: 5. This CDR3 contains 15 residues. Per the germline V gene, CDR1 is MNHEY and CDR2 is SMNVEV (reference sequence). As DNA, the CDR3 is TGTGCCAGCAGTAAGCGGGAGGGATCTTCCTACGAGCAGTACTTC. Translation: CASSKREGSSYEQYF.

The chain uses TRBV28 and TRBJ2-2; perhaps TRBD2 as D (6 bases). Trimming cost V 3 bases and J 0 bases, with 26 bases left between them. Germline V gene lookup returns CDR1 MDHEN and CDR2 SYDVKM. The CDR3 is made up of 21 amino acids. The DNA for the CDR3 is TGTGCCAGCAGTTTGGATCCCGGGAGATGGGGAAGAGGTACGAACACCGGGGAGCTGTTTTTT. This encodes CASSLDPGRWGRGTNTGELFF.

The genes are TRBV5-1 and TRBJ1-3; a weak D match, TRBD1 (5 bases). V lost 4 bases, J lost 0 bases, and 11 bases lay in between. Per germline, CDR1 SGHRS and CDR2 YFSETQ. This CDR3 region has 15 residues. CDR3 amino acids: CASSTGRSSGNTIYF. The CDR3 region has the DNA TGCGCCAGCAGCACAGGACGGAGCTCTGGAAACACCATATATTTT.

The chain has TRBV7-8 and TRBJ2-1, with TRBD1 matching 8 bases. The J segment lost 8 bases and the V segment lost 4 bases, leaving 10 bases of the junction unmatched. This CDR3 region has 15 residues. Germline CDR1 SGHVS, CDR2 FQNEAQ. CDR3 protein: CASSSYGRGHDEQFF. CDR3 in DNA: TGTGCCAGCAGCTCCTATGGCAGGGGGCACGATGAGCAGTTCTTC.